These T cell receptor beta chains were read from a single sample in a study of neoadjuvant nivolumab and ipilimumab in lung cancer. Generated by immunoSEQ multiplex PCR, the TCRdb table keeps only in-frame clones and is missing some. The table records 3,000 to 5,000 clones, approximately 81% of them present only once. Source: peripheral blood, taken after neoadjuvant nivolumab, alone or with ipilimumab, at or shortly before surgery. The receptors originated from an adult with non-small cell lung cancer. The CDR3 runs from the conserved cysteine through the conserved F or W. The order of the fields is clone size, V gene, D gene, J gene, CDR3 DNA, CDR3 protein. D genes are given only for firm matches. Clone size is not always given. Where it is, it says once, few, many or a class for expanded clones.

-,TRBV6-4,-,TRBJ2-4,TGTGCCAGCAGTGCGGGGGAGACCCACATTCAGTACTTC,CASSAGETHIQYF
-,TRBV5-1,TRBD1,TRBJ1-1,TGCGCCAGCAGCTTGTTCCCCGCAGCAGGGGGAGCTTTCTTT,CASSLFPAAGGAFF
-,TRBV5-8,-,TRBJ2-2,TGTGCCAGCAGCTTGGTTCTAGGCCGAAGCTGGGAGCTGTTTTTT,CASSLVLGRSWELFF
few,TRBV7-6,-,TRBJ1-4,TGTGCCAGCAGCTTAGAGTCTAATGAAAAACTGTTTTTT,CASSLESNEKLFF
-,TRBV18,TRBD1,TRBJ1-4,TGTGCCAGCTCACCGGGGACAGCCGATGAAAAACTGTTTTTT,CASSPGTADEKLFF
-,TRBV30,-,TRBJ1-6,TGTGCCTGGAGTGGGAGACAGCGATATAATTCACCCCTCCACTTT,CAWSGRQRYNSPLHF
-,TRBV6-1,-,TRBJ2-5,TGTGCCAGCAGTGAGGGGAGTCAAGAGACCCAGTACTTC,CASSEGSQETQYF
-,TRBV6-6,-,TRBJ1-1,TGTGCCAGCAGTGGGACGGACTTATTGAACACTGAAGCTTTCTTT,CASSGTDLLNTEAFF
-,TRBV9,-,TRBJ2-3,TGTGCCAGCAGCTTCGACACAGATACGCAGTATTTT,CASSFDTDTQYF
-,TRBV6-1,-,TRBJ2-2,TGTGCCAGCAGTGTTGGCGGGCCAAACACCGGGGAGCTGTTTTTT,CASSVGGPNTGELFF
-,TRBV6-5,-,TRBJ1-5,TGTGCCAGCAGTAGCGGGGGGGGTCAGCCCCAGCATTTT,CASSSGGGQPQHF
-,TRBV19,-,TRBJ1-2,TGTGCCAGTAGTATCGTTTATGAGATAGCCCTCATGGGCTATGGCTACACCTTC,CASSIVYEIALMGYGYTF
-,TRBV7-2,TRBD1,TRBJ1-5,TGTGCCAGCAGCCAGGACAGGGGGCGCCGACAGCCCCAGCATTTT,CASSQDRGRRQPQHF
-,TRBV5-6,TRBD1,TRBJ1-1,TGTGCCAGCAGCTGGGGACAGCCGAACACTGAAGCTTTCTTT,CASSWGQPNTEAFF
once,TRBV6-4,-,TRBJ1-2,TGTGCCAGCAGTGACCAAGGGCTTTACTACACCTTC,CASSDQGLYYTF
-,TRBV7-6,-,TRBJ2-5,TGTGCCAGCAGCCTATTCTCCTCCGGGACCCTTTCGGAGACCCAGTACTTC,CASSLFSSGTLSETQYF
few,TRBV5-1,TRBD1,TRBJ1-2,TGCGCCAGCAGCGACACGCGGACAGGGGGCCGGGGTGGCTACACCTTC,CASSDTRTGGRGGYTF
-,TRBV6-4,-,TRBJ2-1,TGTGCCAGCAGTGATCGCGACAGGACACCCCTCAATGAGCAGTTCTTC,CASSDRDRTPLNEQFF
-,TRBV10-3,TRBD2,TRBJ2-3,TGTGCCATCAGTGATTCCGGGACTAGCGGGAGAACAGATACGCAGTATTTT,CAISDSGTSGRTDTQYF
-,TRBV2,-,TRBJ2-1,TGTGCCAGCAGTGTTGCCTTAGCGCCTTCCTACAATGAGCAGTTCTTC,CASSVALAPSYNEQFF
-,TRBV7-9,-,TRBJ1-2,TGTGCCAGCTCGAACCCCGCCGGGGGCTTCTATGGCTACACCTTC,CASSNPAGGFYGYTF
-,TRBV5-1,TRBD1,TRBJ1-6,TGCGCCAGCAGCTTACAGGGGGAAAATTCACCCCTCCACTTT,CASSLQGENSPLHF
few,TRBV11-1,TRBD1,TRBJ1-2,TGTGCCAGCAGCCCAACAGGGGGACCTTATGGCTACACCTTC,CASSPTGGPYGYTF
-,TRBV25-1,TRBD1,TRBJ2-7,TGTGCCAGCAGGGCGGGACAGGGTTTCGTCGAGCAGTACTTC,CASRAGQGFVEQYF
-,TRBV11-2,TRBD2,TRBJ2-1,TGTGCCAGCAGCTTGTCCTTAGCGGGAGAGCTCAAGCAGTTCTTC,CASSLSLAGELKQFF
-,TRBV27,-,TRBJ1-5,TGTGCCAGCAGTTTCCAGAATCAGCCCCAGCATTTT,CASSFQNQPQHF
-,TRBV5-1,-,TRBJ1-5,TGCGCCAGCAGCGAAGGAAACAGCAATCAGCCCCAGCATTTT,CASSEGNSNQPQHF
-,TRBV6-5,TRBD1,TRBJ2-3,TGTGCCAGCAGCCACAGGGGGCTCGCAGATACGCAGTATTTT,CASSHRGLADTQYF
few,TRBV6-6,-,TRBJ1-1,TGTGCCAGCAGCCCGATCCCCCCCGGGACTGAAGCTTTCTTT,CASSPIPPGTEAFF
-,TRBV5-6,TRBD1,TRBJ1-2,TGTGCCAGCAGCGGGACAGGGAATGACTACACCTTC,CASSGTGNDYTF
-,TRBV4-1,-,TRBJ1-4,TGCGCCAGCAGCCACACCACCCTGGACCTTAGAGAAAAACTGTTTTTT,CASSHTTLDLREKLFF
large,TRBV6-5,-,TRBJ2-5,TGTGCCAGCAGTTTTCAGGCGGCAGAGACCCAGTACTTC,CASSFQAAETQYF
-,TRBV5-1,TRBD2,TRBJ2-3,TGCGCCAGCAGCCTAATGGGACTAGGGACGGATACGCAGTATTTT,CASSLMGLGTDTQYF
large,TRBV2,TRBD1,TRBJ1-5,TGTGCCAGCAGCGGACAGGCTGATAGCAATCAGCCCCAGCATTTT,CASSGQADSNQPQHF
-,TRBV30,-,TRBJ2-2,TGTGCCTGGGGTACCGGGACATACAACACCGGGGAGCTGTTTTTT,CAWGTGTYNTGELFF
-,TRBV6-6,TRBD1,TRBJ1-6,TGTGCCAGCAGACCGACAGGGGCGCGTTCACCCCTCCACTTT,CASRPTGARSPLHF
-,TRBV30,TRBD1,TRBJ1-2,TGTGCCTGGAGTAACGCAGGGGGAGCCTATGGCTACACCTTC,CAWSNAGGAYGYTF
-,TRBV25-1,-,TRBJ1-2,TGTGCCAGCAGTGAAAGTAGGTATGGCTACACCTTC,CASSESRYGYTF
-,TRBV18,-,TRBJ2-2,TGTGCCAGCTCACCACCTAATTCGATTAACCCCAACACCGGGGAGCTGTTTTTT,CASSPPNSINPNTGELFF
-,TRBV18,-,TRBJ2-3,TGTGCCAGCTCACGAGACATGACTACAGATACGCAGTATTTT,CASSRDMTTDTQYF
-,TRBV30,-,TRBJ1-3,TGTGCCTGGACCTACCTACAGGGCCGGTTCGAAGACTCTGGAAACACCATATATTTT,CAWTYLQGRFEDSGNTIYF
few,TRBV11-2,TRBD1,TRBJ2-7,TGTGCCAGCAGCTTCTCGACAGGGGCCTACGAGCAGTACTTC,CASSFSTGAYEQYF